What follows are 15 T cell receptor beta chains derived from one specimen sequenced in a study of T-cell reconstitution after alpha-beta-depleted transplantation in children. Preparation of the TCRbeta library involved a method that used unique molecular identifiers. TCRdb reprocessed the PCR reads with MiXCR, giving one entry per CDR3 protein. The sample lists about 130,000 distinct CDR3 sequences; about 9.6% were seen once. The source was PBMCs, mostly from graft donor cells, collected 180 days after TCRalphabeta/CD19-depleted stem cell transplant. Every receptor here comes from a girl under three years old who had a stem cell transplant for combined immunodeficiency, so the T cells may come from the graft donor.

V and J are TRBV12-3 or TRBV12-4 and TRBJ2-7; 10 nucleotides line up with TRBD2. The CDR3 has 15 amino acids. Trimming cost V 5 bases and J 2 bases; bases outside gene matches: 6. The CDR3 loop reads CASSLTSGLPYEQYF. The CDR3 nucleotides are TGTGCCAGCAGTCTGACTAGCGGGCTCCCCTACGAGCAGTACTTC.

The J gene is TRBJ2-2, the V gene TRBV7-8; D remains ambiguous. Per germline, CDR1 SGHVS and CDR2 FQNEAQ. The CDR3 covers 11 residues. Trimming pared 4 bases from V and 8 bases from J, leaving 5 bases between. The CDR3 reads CASSWSGELFF. CDR3 bases: TGTGCCAGCAGCTGGTCTGGGGAGCTGTTTTTT. Filled out from reference TRBV7-8 and TRBJ2-2, the complete variable domain reads GAGVSQSPRYKVAKRGQDVALRCDPISGHVSLFWYQQALGQGPEFLTYFQNEAQLDKSGLPSDRFFAERPEGSVSTLKIQRTQQEDSAVYLCASSWSGELFFGEGSRLTVL.

The genes are TRBV12-3 or TRBV12-4 and TRBJ1-3; unclear D gene. The CDR3 has 11 amino acids. V shed 3 bases and J shed 8 bases, with 5 bases lying between them. The CDR3 is CASSFSDTIYF. CDR3 DNA sequence: TGTGCCAGCAGTTTTTCGGACACCATATATTTT.

CDR3 coding DNA: TGTGCCAGCAGTGAAAGAAAGGGATGGGATCCCCACGAGCAGTACTTC. It translates to CASSERKGWDPHEQYF. The chain employs TRBV6-1 and TRBJ2-7; D gene ambiguous. Trimming removed 2 bases from V and 5 bases from J, with 19 bases in between. Germline V gene sequence: CDR1 MNHNS, CDR2 SASEGT. This CDR3 has 16 residues.

This clonotype has more than one count but fewer than ten. The J gene is TRBJ1-6, the V gene TRBV4-3, with 10 bases identical to TRBD1. The junction had 5 bases not matched to a gene; V was cut back by 0 bases and J by 9 bases. The CDR3 covers 16 residues. Germline V gives CDR1 LGHNA, CDR2 YSLEER. The CDR3 DNA follows: TGCGCCAGCAGCCAAGACGCCGGGACAGGGGTTTCACCCCTCCACTTT. It specifies CASSQDAGTGVSPLHF.

This chain connects TRBV10-3 to TRBJ2-2, with D tentatively TRBD1 (7 bases). This CDR3 has 17 amino acids. CDR1 ENHRY and CDR2 SYGVKD come from the germline V gene. V was shortened by 0 bases and J by 6 bases, with 17 bases between the two germline ends. The CDR3 is CAISESTGQEGSGELFF. The CDR3 nucleotides are TGTGCCATCAGTGAGTCGACCGGACAGGAGGGATCCGGGGAGCTGTTTTTT.

The chain combines TRBV6-1 with TRBJ1-6, with no clear D. CDR1 MNHNS and CDR2 SASEGT come from the germline V gene. Trimming took 6 bases from V and 4 from J, leaving 13 bases between them. This CDR3 is built from 15 residues. Here the CDR3 DNA reads TGTGCCAGCAGAGACGTATGGCGGTATAATTCACCCCTCCACTTT. Translated: CASRDVWRYNSPLHF.

The chain employs TRBV28 and TRBJ2-1; the D is unclear. Germline V CDR1 and CDR2: MDHEN, SYDVKM. The CDR3 has 11 amino acids. V was cut by 3 bases and J by 13 bases, with 10 bases left in between. The CDR3 DNA reads as TGTGCCAGCAGTTTTAGCACAGTCCAGTTCTTC. Translating gives CASSFSTVQFF.

This clonotype turned up a few times. The chain links TRBV5-1 to TRBJ1-1, with a weak D call TRBD1 (5 bases). V shed 1 base and J shed 7 bases, with 32 bases lying between them. This CDR3 region has 20 residues. CDR1 and CDR2 (germline): SGHRS, YFSETQ. CDR3 in DNA: TGCGCCAGCAGCTTGTGGCCTTTTTCCCAGGGAGGCTTTCTCGTGGGTGAAGCTTTCTTT. Its protein product is CASSLWPFSQGGFLVGEAFF.

This clonotype occurred a few times. In DNA form, the CDR3 reads TGTGCCAGCAGCGCCACAGCGCACTCTGGAAACACCATATATTTT. This encodes CASSATAHSGNTIYF. The chain couples TRBV9 to TRBJ1-3; D is uncertain. The germline V gene encodes CDR1 SGDLS and CDR2 YYNGEE. This CDR3 region has 15 residues. Trimming took off 3 bases at V and 0 bases at J, with 10 bases between the two ends.

The table lists this clonotype with a count of one. The chain joins TRBV5-1 to TRBJ2-5; D is unclear. V was pared by 0 bases and J by 4 bases, with 16 bases between. This CDR3 has 16 amino acids. CDR1 and CDR2 from the germline V gene are SGHRS and YFSETQ. CDR3 loop: CASSLGAGRLGETQYF. DNA of the CDR3: TGCGCCAGCAGCTTGGGAGCAGGCAGGTTGGGAGAGACCCAGTACTTC.

The chain couples TRBV5-6 to TRBJ2-2; D gene unclear. The CDR3 runs 12 residues. V was shortened by 4 bases and J by 7 bases, with 8 bases between the two germline ends. Per the germline V gene, CDR1 is SGHDT and CDR2 is YYEEEE. In DNA form, the CDR3 reads TGTGCCAGCAGCCCCCCCGTCGGGGAGCTGTTTTTT. Residues: CASSPPVGELFF.

The CDR3 nucleotides read TGTGCCAGCAGTTACTCTCAGTCTTATCCAGGCTATGGCTACACCTTC. Translation: CASSYSQSYPGYGYTF. The gene calls are TRBV6-5 and TRBJ1-2, with D unclear. V lost 0 bases and J 4 bases, leaving 15 bases between the germline ends. CDR1 and CDR2 from the germline V gene are MNHEY and SVGAGI. The CDR3 totals 16 residues.

This chain connects TRBV11-1 to TRBJ2-6, with D perhaps TRBD1 (6 bases). Deletions cut 5 bases from V and 0 bases from J, with 20 bases between. CDR3 length equals 19 residues. Germline CDR1 reads SGHAT; CDR2 reads FQDESV (reference sequence). DNA for the CDR3: TGTGCCAGCAGCGATCGCGACAGGCGGCTTAGCTCTGGGGCCAACGTCCTGACTTTC. It encodes CASSDRDRRLSSGANVLTF.

V and J are TRBV20-1 and TRBJ2-7; the match to TRBD2 covers 13 bases. Losses at the gene ends were 4 bases for V and 1 base for J; bases not matched to a gene: 4. This CDR3 has 15 amino acids. Germline V lookup: CDR1 DFQATT, CDR2 SNEGSKA (reference sequence). The CDR3 loop reads CSAIGLAGASYEQYF. The CDR3 bases are TGCAGTGCTATTGGACTAGCGGGAGCTTCCTACGAGCAGTACTTC.